This entry lists 9 T cell receptor beta chains sequenced from one sample in a study of CD8 T cells in Susac syndrome. Reverse transcription of roughly 0.5 to 1 ug RNA was carried out with random hexamers. One entry per CDR3 protein, called by TCRdb with MiXCR from the immunoSEQ multiplex PCR reads. The data hold 90,000 to 150,000 distinct CDR3 sequences, with around 92% observed a single time. Sequencing was done on a sample of CD8+ T cells from PBMCs. The receptors shown here come from a human donor in good health.

This clonotype has more than one count but fewer than ten. This chain links TRBV6-5 with TRBJ2-5; no clear D gene. This CDR3 contains 15 residues. CDR1 and CDR2 from the germline V gene are MNHEY and SVGAGI. With 2 bases removed from V and 2 bases from J, the gap between germline ends came to 12 bases. The CDR3 DNA is TGTGCCAGCAGTTACGGGTCGTCGTCTCAAGAGACCCAGTACTTC. This translates into CASSYGSSSQETQYF.

DNA for the CDR3: TGCAGCGTTGCCCACGGACAGGGGAACACTGAAGCTTTCTTT. It encodes CSVAHGQGNTEAFF. The rearrangement uses TRBV29-1 and TRBJ1-1; the match to TRBD1 covers 8 bases. Per the germline V gene, CDR1 is SQVTM and CDR2 is ANQGSEA. Losses at the gene ends were 4 bases for V and 1 base for J; bases not matched to a gene: 5. The length of the CDR3 is 14 residues.

V is TRBV6-1 and J is TRBJ1-2, with 7 positions matching TRBD1. V shed 4 bases and J 0 bases; nucleotides not matched to a gene: 17. Germline V gives CDR1 MNHNS, CDR2 SASEGT. The CDR3 runs to 19 residues. The CDR3 loop reads CASSASPGTATLANYGYTF. The CDR3 coding sequence is TGTGCCAGCAGTGCTTCCCCCGGGACAGCAACTTTAGCTAACTATGGCTACACCTTC.

The V and J genes are TRBV14 and TRBJ2-1, with no clear D. V was pared by 3 bases and J by 6 bases, with 9 bases between. Germline V gene sequence: CDR1 SGHDN, CDR2 FVKESK. This CDR3 spans 13 amino acids. The CDR3 protein is CASSQTLGNEQFF. In DNA, the CDR3 is TGTGCCAGCAGCCAGACGTTGGGCAATGAGCAGTTCTTC.

The V gene is TRBV14, the J gene TRBJ1-4; weak D call: TRBD1 (5 bases). V was shortened by 1 base and J by 2 bases, with 11 bases between the two germline ends. There are 16 residues in the CDR3. CDR1 is SGHDN and CDR2 is FVKESK in the germline V gene. This CDR3 is CASSQGDRRTNEKLFF. CDR3 sequence (DNA): TGTGCCAGCAGCCAAGGTGACAGACGCACTAATGAAAAACTGTTTTTT. The variable domain in full, with the rest retrieved from reference TRBV14 and TRBJ1-4, is EAGVTQFPSHSVIEKGQTVTLRCDPISGHDNLYWYRRVMGKEIKFLLHFVKESKQDESGMPNNRFLAERTGGTYSTLKVQPAELEDSGVYFCASSQGDRRTNEKLFFGSGTQLSVL.

Only one count was recorded for this clonotype. The CDR3 loop reads CSALGLAGPVTNYEQYF. CDR3 in DNA: TGCAGTGCTCTGGGACTAGCGGGACCGGTTACGAACTACGAGCAGTACTTC. The chain links TRBV20-1 to TRBJ2-7, with TRBD2 matching 13 bases. With 5 bases clipped from V and 3 bases from J, the junction kept 13 bases outside the gene matches. The CDR3 has 17 residues. Germline lookup yields CDR1 DFQATT and CDR2 SNEGSKA (reference sequence).

This clonotype was counted between two and nine times. V gene TRBV18 combines with J gene TRBJ1-5; D remains ambiguous. The CDR3 covers 14 residues. Germline-derived CDR1 and CDR2 are KGHSH and LQKENI. The V and J ends lost 3 bases and 1 base respectively, with 7 bases between them. The DNA of the CDR3 is TGTGCCAGCTCACCTCAAGAGAGCAATCAGCCCCAGCATTTT. It translates to CASSPQESNQPQHF. Supplemented by reference TRBV18 and TRBJ1-5, the full variable domain reads NAGVMQNPRHLVRRRGQEARLRCSPMKGHSHVYWYRQLPEEGLKFMVYLQKENIIDESGMPKERFSAEFPKEGPSILRIQQVVRGDSAAYFCASSPQESNQPQHFGDGTRLSIL.

The chain couples TRBV7-2 to TRBJ1-2, with TRBD1 matching over 10 bases. CDR3 size: 15 residues. Per germline, CDR1 SGHTA and CDR2 FQGNSA. The J segment lost 14 bases and the V segment lost 0 bases, leaving 12 bases of the junction unmatched. The CDR3 reads CASSLADRGHQVATF. In nucleotides, the CDR3 is TGTGCCAGCAGCTTAGCTGACAGGGGGCACCAAGTCGCTACCTTC.

The V call is TRBV12-3 or TRBV12-4, the J call TRBJ2-2; D not resolved. The CDR3 contains 13 residues. V lost 5 bases to trimming and J lost 7 bases, with 11 bases between them. The CDR3 nucleotides read TGTGCCAGCAGTCCCCCCCCAGGCGGGGAGCTGTTTTTT. Translated, it gives CASSPPPGGELFF.